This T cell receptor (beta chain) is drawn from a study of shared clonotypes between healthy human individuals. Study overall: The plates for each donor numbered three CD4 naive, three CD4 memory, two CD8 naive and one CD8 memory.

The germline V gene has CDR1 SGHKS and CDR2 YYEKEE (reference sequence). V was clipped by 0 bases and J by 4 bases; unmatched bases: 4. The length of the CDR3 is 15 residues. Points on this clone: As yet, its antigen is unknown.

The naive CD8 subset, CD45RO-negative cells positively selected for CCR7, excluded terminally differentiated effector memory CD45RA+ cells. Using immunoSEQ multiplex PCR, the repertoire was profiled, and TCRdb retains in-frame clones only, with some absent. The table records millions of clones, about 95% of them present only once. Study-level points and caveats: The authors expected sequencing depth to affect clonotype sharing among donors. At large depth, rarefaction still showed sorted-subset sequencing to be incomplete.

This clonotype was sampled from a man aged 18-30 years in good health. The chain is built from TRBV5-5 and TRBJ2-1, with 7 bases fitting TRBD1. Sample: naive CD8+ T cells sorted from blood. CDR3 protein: CASSLAGTEYNEQFF. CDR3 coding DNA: TGTGCCAGCAGCTTGGCCGGGACAGAATACAATGAGCAGTTCTTC.